This TCR beta chain is from a study of CD8+CD57+ T cells in acquired aplastic anemia. Background on the study: On average, sorted CD4+ and CD8+ cells gave around 3.3 ug of DNA. Findings and caveats of the study: Patients and healthy controls showed no significant CD8+ Simpson's diversity difference.

TCR beta VDJ and CDR3 were profiled, and genomic DNA was the template. TCRdb ran MiXCR on the reads and lists one entry per CDR3 protein. The table records around 140,000 distinct CDR3 sequences, less than 45% of them present only once. The V segment lost 6 bases and the J segment 3 bases; nucleotides outside the gene matches: 5. CDR3 length: 14 residues. Comments on this clonotype: Antigen specificity is unknown.

The chain is built from TRBV12-3 or TRBV12-4 and TRBJ2-7, with 10 positions matching TRBD1. The sample was sorted CD4+, CD8+, or CD8+CD57+ T cells (not recorded which) from PBMCs. This receptor was obtained from a human donor in good health, serving as a control. CDR3 protein: CASRRDRGFYEQYF. The CDR3 region has the DNA TGTGCCAGCAGACGGGACAGGGGTTTCTACGAGCAGTACTTC.